A selection of T cell receptor beta chains follows, all from one sample in a study of blood T cells in healthy people across ages. Each CDR3 protein is one row after TCRdb ran MiXCR on the 5' RACE reads. The data hold under 800,000 distinct CDR3 sequences, with around 21% observed a single time. The sequencing input was blood. These receptors originate from a man in his sixties or seventies in good health. Each CDR3 is given with its conserved first and last residue. The D gene is left open where the match is weak. Clone size, where shown, is once, few, many, or a class for clones that have expanded.

d_call: -
clone_size: few
j_call: TRBJ1-1
v_call: TRBV12-3/TRBV12-4
cdr3_nt: TGTGCCAGCAGTTTCCAGGCAGGGACCACTGAAGCTTTCTTT
cdr3_aa: CASSFQAGTTEAFF

d_call: -
clone_size: -
j_call: TRBJ2-3
v_call: TRBV10-3
cdr3_nt: TGTGCCATCAGTGAGTCCGGATTAGATACGCAGTATTTT
cdr3_aa: CAISESGLDTQYF

d_call: TRBD1
clone_size: few
j_call: TRBJ1-4
v_call: TRBV3-1
cdr3_nt: TGTGCCAGCAGCTTGCGACAGGGGGCGCCTGAAAAACTGTTTTTT
cdr3_aa: CASSLRQGAPEKLFF

d_call: TRBD1
clone_size: -
j_call: TRBJ2-2
v_call: TRBV4-3
cdr3_nt: TGCGCCAGCAGCCAAGCGACAGGGACCGGGGAGCTGTTTTTT
cdr3_aa: CASSQATGTGELFF

d_call: TRBD2
clone_size: few
j_call: TRBJ2-1
v_call: TRBV4-3
cdr3_nt: TGCGCCAGCAGCCAAGTTGGTCCTAGCGGGAGAAGAGGATCCTACAATGAGCAGTTCTTC
cdr3_aa: CASSQVGPSGRRGSYNEQFF

d_call: TRBD2
clone_size: few
j_call: TRBJ2-1
v_call: TRBV5-1
cdr3_nt: TGCGCCAGCAGCTATACTAGCGGGAGGGCCGACTACAATGAGCAGTTCTTC
cdr3_aa: CASSYTSGRADYNEQFF

d_call: -
clone_size: -
j_call: TRBJ2-2
v_call: TRBV6-5
cdr3_nt: TGTGTCACCCGGGGGACTCACAACACCGGGGAGCTGTTTTTT
cdr3_aa: CVTRGTHNTGELFF

d_call: -
clone_size: many
j_call: TRBJ2-1
v_call: TRBV7-3
cdr3_nt: TGTGCCAGCAGCCTAGGGATCGAGCAGTTCTTC
cdr3_aa: CASSLGIEQFF

d_call: TRBD1
clone_size: many
j_call: TRBJ1-2
v_call: TRBV2
cdr3_nt: TGTGCCAGCCTGCGCGAGCAGGGGGCGCGGGGCTACACCTTC
cdr3_aa: CASLREQGARGYTF

d_call: -
clone_size: once
j_call: TRBJ2-5
v_call: TRBV5-1
cdr3_nt: TGCGCCAGTTACCTACAGGAACAAGAGACCCAGTACTTC
cdr3_aa: CASYLQEQETQYF

d_call: TRBD2
clone_size: few
j_call: TRBJ2-5
v_call: TRBV7-8
cdr3_nt: TGTGCCAGCAGCTTAGAGGATCTAGCGGGAGAGACCCAGTACTTC
cdr3_aa: CASSLEDLAGETQYF

d_call: -
clone_size: -
j_call: TRBJ2-7
v_call: TRBV28
cdr3_nt: TGTGCCAGCAGCCCCGGACCTTCAGCCTACGAGCAGTACTTC
cdr3_aa: CASSPGPSAYEQYF

d_call: TRBD2
clone_size: once
j_call: TRBJ2-3
v_call: TRBV11-2
cdr3_nt: TGTGCCAGCAGCTTAAGGAGGTCCGGGGCGGGAGTGGATACGCAGTATTTT
cdr3_aa: CASSLRRSGAGVDTQYF

d_call: TRBD2
clone_size: many
j_call: TRBJ2-5
v_call: TRBV7-6
cdr3_nt: TGTGCCAGCAGTAGGACTAGCGGGAAAGAGACCCAGTACTTC
cdr3_aa: CASSRTSGKETQYF

d_call: -
clone_size: -
j_call: TRBJ1-4
v_call: TRBV20-1
cdr3_nt: TGCAGTGCGAACCGGGCCCTTAATGAAAAACTGTTTTTT
cdr3_aa: CSANRALNEKLFF

d_call: -
clone_size: -
j_call: TRBJ2-2
v_call: TRBV19
cdr3_nt: TGTGCCAGTAGTATGGCGGGGGCGAGGACCGGGGAGCTGTTTTTT
cdr3_aa: CASSMAGARTGELFF